This record concerns one TCR beta chain sequence. The entry originates in a study of T cell repertoires in ileal Crohn's disease. Looking at the study overall: Median disease duration was nearly eight years; about 35% smoked at surgery.

The germline CDR1 and CDR2 sequences are SGHTA and FQGNSA. The CDR3 totals 14 residues. V lost 3 bases, J lost 5 bases, and 4 bases stayed unmatched. As for time point: neoterminal ileum biopsy at postoperative endoscopy, about 6 months after surgery. Profiled with immunoSEQ multiplex PCR; TCRdb holds only in-frame clones, not every one. The table shows more than 15,000 clones, with around 70% occurring only once. The sample was ileal tissue. This receptor was identified in an adult with Crohn's disease. The V and J genes are TRBV7-2 and TRBJ1-5; 7 bases line up with TRBD1. CDR3 nucleotide sequence: TGTGCCAGCAGCTTGACAGGGACAGATCAGCCCCAGCATTTT. Translated: CASSLTGTDQPQHF.